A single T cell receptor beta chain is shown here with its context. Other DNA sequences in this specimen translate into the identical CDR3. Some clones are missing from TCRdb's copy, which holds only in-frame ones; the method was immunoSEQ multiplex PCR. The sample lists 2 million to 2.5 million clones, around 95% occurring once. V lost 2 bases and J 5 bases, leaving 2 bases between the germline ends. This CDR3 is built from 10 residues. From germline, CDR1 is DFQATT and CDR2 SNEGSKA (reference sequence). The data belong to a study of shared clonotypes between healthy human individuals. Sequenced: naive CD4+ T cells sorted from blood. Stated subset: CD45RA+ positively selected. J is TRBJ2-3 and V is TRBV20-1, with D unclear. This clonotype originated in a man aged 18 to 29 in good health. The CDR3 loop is CSARLDTQYF. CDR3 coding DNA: TGCAGTGCTAGATTAGATACGCAGTATTTT.